The 11 T cell receptor beta chains listed next were all sequenced from one sample in a study of a mutant IDH1 vaccine in newly diagnosed glioma (dated by TCRdb to about 2021). The time point label on this specimen signifies: week 5, during vaccination. Every vaccine dose consisted of 300 ug of a 20-mer mutant IDH1 peptide in Montanide, administered subcutaneously together with topical imiquimod. The library was made by the immunoSEQ multiplex PCR assay. Sourced from immuneACCESS, this table was stored by TCRdb with only in-frame sequences that have V and J called. A share of the clones is absent; for the studies checked, an unresolved V gene accounts for under half, and the remainder has no known explanation. In all, the sample holds 25,000 to 30,000 clones, and around 90% of those were seen once. The ten largest make up over 2.5% of the sample. These receptors' antigens are unknown. Material: peripheral blood mononuclear cells (PBMCs), obtained from a glioma patient whose treatment included an IDH1 peptide vaccine. The receptor set was obtained from a middle-aged woman with glioma. Some clones in this sample may be carry-over from other donors' samples.

The V call is TRBV27, the J call TRBJ2-2; 12 bases line up with TRBD2. In germline, CDR1 is MNHEY, CDR2 SMNVEV (reference sequence). V lost 8 bases and J lost 4; bases outside the gene matches: 11. The CDR3 is made up of 17 amino acids. CDR3 amino acids: CASALRLAGGRTGELFF. The CDR3 DNA reads as TGTGCCAGCGCACTACGTCTAGCGGGGGGGCGCACCGGGGAGCTGTTTTTT.

In its sample, this clone was seen once. Other DNA sequences in the sample encode the same CDR3. The chain carries TRBV5-1 and TRBJ1-5, with D unclear. This CDR3 spans 12 amino acids. CDR1 SGHRS and CDR2 YFSETQ come from the germline V gene. Trimming removed 0 bases at V and 6 bases at J, with 4 bases between. CDR3 in DNA: TGCGCCAGCAGCTTGGACGGTCAGCCCCAGCATTTT. The encoded protein is CASSLDGQPQHF.

The genes are TRBV2 and TRBJ2-1; 9 bases match TRBD2. Looked up from germline, CDR1 is SNHLY and CDR2 is FYNNEI. The V and J ends lost 8 bases and 5 bases, in that order; junction bases with no gene match: 7. The CDR3 loop spans 14 amino acids. The CDR3 is CASFFAGGNNEQFF. DNA for the CDR3: TGTGCCAGCTTTTTCGCGGGGGGGAACAATGAGCAGTTCTTC.

As regards this clone: The junction departs from the called germline gene at one end, perhaps through a read error. The genes are TRBV4-3 and TRBJ1-3; TRBD1 is a possible D gene (5 bases). The CDR3 totals 15 residues. In germline, CDR1 is LGHNA, CDR2 YSLEER. The CDR3 nucleotides read TGCGCCAGCAGCCCCCTGGCCAGGGCTGGAAGCACCATATATTTT. The encoded protein is CASSPLARAGSTIYF.

The chain combines TRBV9 with TRBJ2-7, with D unresolved. The length of the CDR3 is 15 residues. The germline V gene encodes CDR1 SGDLS and CDR2 YYNGEE. V gave up 0 bases and J gave up 0 bases, with 10 bases separating them. The CDR3 DNA reads TGTGCCAGCAGCGTAGTAGCCGGTTCCTCCTACGAGCAGTACTTC. It specifies CASSVVAGSSYEQYF.

The chain combines TRBV5-1 with TRBJ1-1; weak D call: TRBD1 (5 bases). V dropped 1 base and J dropped 2 bases, with 9 bases sitting between them. CDR1 is SGHRS and CDR2 is YFSETQ in the germline V gene. There are 14 residues in the CDR3. The CDR3 DNA reads TGCGCCAGCAGCTTGTGGGACCCTAACACTGAAGCTTTCTTT. Protein sequence: CASSLWDPNTEAFF.

J is TRBJ1-2 and V is TRBV29-1; 11 nucleotides agree with TRBD1. CDR1 and CDR2 from the germline V gene are SQVTM and ANQGSEA. This CDR3 contains 16 residues. V was pared by 1 base and J by 8 bases, with 12 bases of the junction left unmatched. The CDR3 region has the DNA TGCAGCGTTGAAGTTTTCGAGGACAGGGGGCTTGGAGGCTACACCTTC. It is translated as CSVEVFEDRGLGGYTF.

The sample holds a few counts of this clone. This chain uses TRBV4-2 with TRBJ1-1; a weak D match, TRBD1 (5 bases). Germline V CDR1 and CDR2: LGHNA, YNFKEQ. The CDR3 is 14 amino acids. V gave up 4 bases and J gave up 0 bases, with 9 bases separating them. CDR3 loop: CASSPTAMNTEAFF. The CDR3 DNA reads as TGTGCCAGCAGCCCGACAGCTATGAACACTGAAGCTTTCTTT.

This rearrangement joins TRBV18 to TRBJ1-1, with D possibly being TRBD1 (6 bases). Trimming removed 0 bases from V and 4 bases from J, with 6 bases in between. This CDR3 has 13 residues. Germline V gives CDR1 KGHSH, CDR2 LQKENI. CDR3 sequence reads: CASSPPGGTEAFF. The CDR3 DNA reads TGTGCCAGCTCACCACCAGGGGGCACTGAAGCTTTCTTT.

This clone came up once. This chain uses TRBV2 with TRBJ1-4; D unclear. Trimming took off 4 bases at V and 0 bases at J, with 6 bases between the two ends. The CDR3 consists of 14 residues. Germline-derived CDR1 and CDR2 are SNHLY and FYNNEI. The CDR3 here is CASSVEATNEKLFF. The DNA for the CDR3 is TGTGCCAGCAGTGTGGAGGCAACTAATGAAAAACTGTTTTTT.

This chain uses TRBV29-1 with TRBJ2-1; D is unclear. CDR1 is SQVTM, CDR2 ANQGSEA, per germline. CDR3 length: 14 residues. The CDR3 here is CSGTDPNGPNEQFF. The CDR3 coding sequence is TGCAGTGGTACTGACCCCAACGGGCCGAATGAGCAGTTCTTC.